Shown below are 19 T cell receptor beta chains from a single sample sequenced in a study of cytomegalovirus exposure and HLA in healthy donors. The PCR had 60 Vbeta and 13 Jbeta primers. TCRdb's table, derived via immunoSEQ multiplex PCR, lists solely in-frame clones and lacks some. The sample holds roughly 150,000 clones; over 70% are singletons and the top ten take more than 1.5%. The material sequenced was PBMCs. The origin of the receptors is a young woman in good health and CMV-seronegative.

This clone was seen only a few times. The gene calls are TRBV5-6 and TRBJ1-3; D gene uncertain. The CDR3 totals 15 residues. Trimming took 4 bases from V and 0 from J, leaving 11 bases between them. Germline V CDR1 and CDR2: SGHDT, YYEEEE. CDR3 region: CASSPGSHSGNTIYF. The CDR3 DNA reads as TGTGCCAGCAGCCCCGGGAGTCACTCTGGAAACACCATATATTTT.

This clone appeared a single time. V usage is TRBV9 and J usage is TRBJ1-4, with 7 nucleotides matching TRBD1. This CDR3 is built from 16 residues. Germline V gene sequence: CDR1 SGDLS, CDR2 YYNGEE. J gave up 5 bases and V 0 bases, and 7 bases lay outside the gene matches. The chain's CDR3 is CASSVGRTGPNEKLFF. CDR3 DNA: TGTGCCAGCAGCGTAGGGCGGACAGGCCCGAATGAAAAACTGTTTTTT.

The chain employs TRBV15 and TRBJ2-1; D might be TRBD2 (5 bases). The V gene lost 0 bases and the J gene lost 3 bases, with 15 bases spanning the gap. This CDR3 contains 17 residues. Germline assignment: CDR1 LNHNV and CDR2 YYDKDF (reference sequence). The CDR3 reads CATSRDRADLFYNEQFF. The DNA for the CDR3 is TGTGCCACCAGCAGAGATAGAGCGGACCTTTTCTACAATGAGCAGTTCTTC.

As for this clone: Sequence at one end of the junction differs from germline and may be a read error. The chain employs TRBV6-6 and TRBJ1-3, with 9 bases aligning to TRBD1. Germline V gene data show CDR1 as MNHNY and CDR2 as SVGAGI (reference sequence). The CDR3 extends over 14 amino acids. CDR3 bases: TGTGCCAGCAGCACAGGGGGCTCTGGAAACACTATATATTTT. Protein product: CASSTGGSGNTIYF.

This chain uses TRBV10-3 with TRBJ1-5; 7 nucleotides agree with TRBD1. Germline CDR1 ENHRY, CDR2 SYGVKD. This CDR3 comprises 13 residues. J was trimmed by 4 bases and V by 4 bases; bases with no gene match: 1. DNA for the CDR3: TGTGCCATCAGTGGGGACAGAAATCAGCCCCAGCATTTT. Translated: CAISGDRNQPQHF.

DNA of the CDR3: TGTGCCAGCAGGGGTCCCGGGACAGGGGCTGGGGCCAACGTCCTGACTTTC. Its protein product is CASRGPGTGAGANVLTF. The gene calls are TRBV2 and TRBJ2-6; 10 bases are shared with TRBD1. Germline V gives CDR1 SNHLY, CDR2 FYNNEI. With V trimmed by 6 bases and J by 2 bases, 7 bases remained unmatched. CDR3 length equals 17 residues.

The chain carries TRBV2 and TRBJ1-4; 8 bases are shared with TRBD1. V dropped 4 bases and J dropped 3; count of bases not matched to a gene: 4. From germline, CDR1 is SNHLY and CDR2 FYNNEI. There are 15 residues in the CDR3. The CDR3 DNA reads TGTGCCAGCAGTGGGACAGGGAGGGCTAATGAAAAACTGTTTTTT. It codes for CASSGTGRANEKLFF.

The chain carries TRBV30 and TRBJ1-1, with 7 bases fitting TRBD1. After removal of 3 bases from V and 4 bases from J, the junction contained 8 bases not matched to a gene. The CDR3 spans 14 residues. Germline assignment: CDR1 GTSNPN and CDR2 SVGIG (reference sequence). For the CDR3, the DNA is TGTGCCTGGAGAACCCGGACAGGAGCCACTGAAGCTTTCTTT. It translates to CAWRTRTGATEAFF.

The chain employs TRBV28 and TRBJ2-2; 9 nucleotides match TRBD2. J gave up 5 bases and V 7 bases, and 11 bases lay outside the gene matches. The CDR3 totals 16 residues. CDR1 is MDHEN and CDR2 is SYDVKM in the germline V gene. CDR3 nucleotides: TGTGCCAGCATCGACTTCAGGACTAGCGTGACCGGGGAGCTGTTTTTT. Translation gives CASIDFRTSVTGELFF.

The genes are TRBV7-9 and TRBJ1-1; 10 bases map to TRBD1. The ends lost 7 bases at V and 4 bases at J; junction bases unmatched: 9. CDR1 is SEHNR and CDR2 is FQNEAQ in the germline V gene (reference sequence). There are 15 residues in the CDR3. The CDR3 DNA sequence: TGTGCCAGCACCCCGGGACAGGGGCTGGGCACTGAAGCTTTCTTT. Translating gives CASTPGQGLGTEAFF.

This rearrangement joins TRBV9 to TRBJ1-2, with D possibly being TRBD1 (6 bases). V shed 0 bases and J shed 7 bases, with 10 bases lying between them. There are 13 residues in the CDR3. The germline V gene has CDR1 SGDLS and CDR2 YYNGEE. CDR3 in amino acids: CASSVEGTSGYTF. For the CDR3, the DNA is TGTGCCAGCAGCGTAGAGGGGACATCTGGCTACACCTTC.

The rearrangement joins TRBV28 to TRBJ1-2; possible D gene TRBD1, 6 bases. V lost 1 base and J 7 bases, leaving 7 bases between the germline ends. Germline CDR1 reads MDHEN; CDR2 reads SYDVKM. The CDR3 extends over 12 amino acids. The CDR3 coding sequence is TGTGCCAGCAGTTTATCCAGGGGTGGCTACACCTTC. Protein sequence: CASSLSRGGYTF.

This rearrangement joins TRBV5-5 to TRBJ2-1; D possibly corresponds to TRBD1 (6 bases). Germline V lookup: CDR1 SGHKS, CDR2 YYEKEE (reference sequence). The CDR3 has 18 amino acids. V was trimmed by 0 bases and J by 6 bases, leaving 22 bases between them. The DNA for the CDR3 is TGTGCCAGCAGCTTGGAGGGAACGGTTCCGGGACAATTCAATGAGCAGTTCTTC. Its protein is CASSLEGTVPGQFNEQFF.

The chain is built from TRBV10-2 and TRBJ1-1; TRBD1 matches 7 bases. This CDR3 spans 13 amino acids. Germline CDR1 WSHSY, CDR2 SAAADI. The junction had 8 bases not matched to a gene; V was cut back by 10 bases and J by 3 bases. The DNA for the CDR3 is TGCGCCATACAGCAGGGGGATTACACTGAAGCTTTCTTT. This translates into CAIQQGDYTEAFF.

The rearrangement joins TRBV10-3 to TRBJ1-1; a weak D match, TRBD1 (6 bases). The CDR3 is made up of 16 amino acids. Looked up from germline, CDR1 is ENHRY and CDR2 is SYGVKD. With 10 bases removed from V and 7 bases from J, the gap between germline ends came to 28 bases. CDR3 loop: CATENHMAGGAREAFF. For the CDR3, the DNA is TGTGCCACCGAAAATCACATGGCTGGGGGCGCCCGTGAAGCTTTCTTT.

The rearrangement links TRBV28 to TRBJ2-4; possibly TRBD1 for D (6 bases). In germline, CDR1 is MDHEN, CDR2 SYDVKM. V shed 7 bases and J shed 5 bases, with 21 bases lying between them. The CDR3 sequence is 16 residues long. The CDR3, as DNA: TGTGCCAGCAACAATCAAAAGGGGACAAGGGAAAACATTCAGTACTTC. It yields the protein CASNNQKGTRENIQYF.

The CDR3 is CASSLVGTDAEAFF. CDR3 nucleotide sequence: TGTGCCAGCAGCTTAGTCGGGACAGACGCTGAAGCTTTCTTT. The chain recombines TRBV7-9 with TRBJ1-1; 7 nucleotides align to TRBD1. The CDR3 covers 14 residues. CDR1 and CDR2 from the germline V gene are SEHNR and FQNEAQ (reference sequence). V lost 1 base and J lost 6; bases outside the gene matches: 5.

DNA for the CDR3: TGTGCCAGCAGTTTATGGGGGGGAGGCGCGAACACCGGGGAGCTGTTTTTT. Translation: CASSLWGGGANTGELFF. The chain uses TRBV28 and TRBJ2-2; possibly TRBD2 for D (6 bases). The CDR3 loop spans 17 amino acids. Per the germline V gene, CDR1 is MDHEN and CDR2 is SYDVKM. V lost 0 bases, J lost 0 bases, and 11 bases lay in between.

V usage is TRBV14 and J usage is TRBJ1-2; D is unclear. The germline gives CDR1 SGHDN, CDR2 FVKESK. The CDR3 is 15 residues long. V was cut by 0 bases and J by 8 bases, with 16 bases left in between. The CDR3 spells CASSQDGTVPRGYTF. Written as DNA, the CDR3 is TGTGCCAGCAGCCAAGATGGTACAGTTCCTCGGGGCTACACCTTC.